This TCR beta chain was profiled in a study of cytomegalovirus exposure and HLA in healthy donors. Findings of the study overall: The authors later found HLA-associated TCR beta chains more clonally expanded than equally common others. Some segments of the V type, notably TRBV6-2 and TRBV6-3, were excluded as indistinguishable. Earlier analysis looked at TCR beta V segments, and most were productive about 90% or about 30% of the time.

Use of 60 Vbeta and 13 Jbeta primers characterized the PCR. The assay was immunoSEQ multiplex PCR, and TCRdb's table has in-frame clones only and misses some. This table has around 67,000 clones, 75% appearing once. This CDR3 is built from 15 residues. Germline-derived CDR1 and CDR2 are SEHNR and FQNEAQ (reference sequence). A remark on this clone: The antigen is unknown.

The TCR comes from a woman in her thirties in good health and CMV-seropositive. This chain connects TRBV7-9 to TRBJ2-5; TRBD2 agrees at 10 bases. TRBJ2-7 matches the DNA end more closely, so the J call is doubtful. Sequencing used PBMCs. The CDR3 DNA is TGTGCCAGCAGCCTTCGAGCGGGAGGGCCCAACGAGCAGTACTTC. This translates into CASSLRAGGPNEQYF.